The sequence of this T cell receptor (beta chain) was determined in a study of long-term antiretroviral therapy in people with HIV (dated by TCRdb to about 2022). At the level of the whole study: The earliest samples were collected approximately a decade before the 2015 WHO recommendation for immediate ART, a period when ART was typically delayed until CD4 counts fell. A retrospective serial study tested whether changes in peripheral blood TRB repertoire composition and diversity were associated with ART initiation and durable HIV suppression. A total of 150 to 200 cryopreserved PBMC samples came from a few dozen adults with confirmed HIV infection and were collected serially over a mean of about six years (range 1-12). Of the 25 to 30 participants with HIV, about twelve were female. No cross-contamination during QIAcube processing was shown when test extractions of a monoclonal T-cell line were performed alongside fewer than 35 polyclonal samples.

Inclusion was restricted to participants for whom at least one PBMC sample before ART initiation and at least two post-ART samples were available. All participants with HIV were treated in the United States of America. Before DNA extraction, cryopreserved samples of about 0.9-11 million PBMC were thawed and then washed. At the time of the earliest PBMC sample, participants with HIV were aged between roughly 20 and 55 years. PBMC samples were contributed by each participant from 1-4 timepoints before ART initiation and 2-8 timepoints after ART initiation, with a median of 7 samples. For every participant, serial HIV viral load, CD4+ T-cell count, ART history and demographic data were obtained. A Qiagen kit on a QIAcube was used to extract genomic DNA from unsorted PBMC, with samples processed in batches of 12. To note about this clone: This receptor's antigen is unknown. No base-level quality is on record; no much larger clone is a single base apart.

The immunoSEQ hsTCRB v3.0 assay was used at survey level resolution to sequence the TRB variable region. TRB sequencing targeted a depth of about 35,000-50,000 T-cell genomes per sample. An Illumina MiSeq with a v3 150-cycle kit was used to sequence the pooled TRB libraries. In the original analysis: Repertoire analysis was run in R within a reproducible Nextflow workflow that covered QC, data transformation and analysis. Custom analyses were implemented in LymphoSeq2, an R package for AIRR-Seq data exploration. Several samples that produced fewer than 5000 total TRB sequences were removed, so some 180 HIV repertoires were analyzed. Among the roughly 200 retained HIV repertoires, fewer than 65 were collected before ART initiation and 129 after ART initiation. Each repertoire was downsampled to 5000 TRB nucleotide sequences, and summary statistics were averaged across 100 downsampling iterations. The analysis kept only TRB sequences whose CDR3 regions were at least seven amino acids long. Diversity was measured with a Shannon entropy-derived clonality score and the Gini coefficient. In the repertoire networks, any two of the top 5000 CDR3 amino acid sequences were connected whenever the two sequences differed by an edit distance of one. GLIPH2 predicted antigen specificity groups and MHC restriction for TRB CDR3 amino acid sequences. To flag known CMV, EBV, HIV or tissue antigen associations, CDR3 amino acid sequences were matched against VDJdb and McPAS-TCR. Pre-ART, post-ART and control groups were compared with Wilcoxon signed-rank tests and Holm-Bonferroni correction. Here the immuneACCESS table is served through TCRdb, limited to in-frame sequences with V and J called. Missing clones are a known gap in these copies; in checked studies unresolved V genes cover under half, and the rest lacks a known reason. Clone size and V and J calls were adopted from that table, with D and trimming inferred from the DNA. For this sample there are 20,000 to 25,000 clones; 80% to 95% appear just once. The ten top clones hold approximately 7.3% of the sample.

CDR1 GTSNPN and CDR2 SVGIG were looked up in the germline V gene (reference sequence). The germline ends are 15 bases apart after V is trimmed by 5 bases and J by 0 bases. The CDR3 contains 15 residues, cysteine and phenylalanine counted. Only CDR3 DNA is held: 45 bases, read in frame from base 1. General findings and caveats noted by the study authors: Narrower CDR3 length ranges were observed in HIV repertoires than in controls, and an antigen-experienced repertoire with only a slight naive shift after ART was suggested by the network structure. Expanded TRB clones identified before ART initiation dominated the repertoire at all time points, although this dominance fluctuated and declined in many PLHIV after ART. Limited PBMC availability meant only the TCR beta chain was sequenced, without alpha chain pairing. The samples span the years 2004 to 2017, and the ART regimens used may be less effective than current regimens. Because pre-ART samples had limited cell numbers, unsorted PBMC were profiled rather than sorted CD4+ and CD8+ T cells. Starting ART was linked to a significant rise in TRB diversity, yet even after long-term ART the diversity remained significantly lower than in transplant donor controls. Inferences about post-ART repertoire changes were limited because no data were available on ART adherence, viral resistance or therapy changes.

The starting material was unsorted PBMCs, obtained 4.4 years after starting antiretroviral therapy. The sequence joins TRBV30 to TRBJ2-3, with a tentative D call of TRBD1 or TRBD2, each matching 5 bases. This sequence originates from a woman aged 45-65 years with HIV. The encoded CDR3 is CAWSYGTFSTDTQYF. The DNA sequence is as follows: TGTGCCTGGTCCTACGGGACCTTTAGCACAGATACGCAGTATTTT.